This T cell receptor (beta chain) was sequenced for a study of regulatory T cells in long-lasting Graves disease. Noted time point: newly diagnosed GD, antithyroid drugs for less than 3 months. From RNA extracted from PBMCs, the TCR library was made. On this clonotype: Its specificity is unknown.

Study results and caveats: Under persistent disease, TRBV28, TRBJ1-2 and TRBJ2-5 were used preferentially. New patients shared fewer public clonotypes (around 980) than persistent patients did (approximately 3,000).

The trim removed 1 base at V and 4 bases at J, leaving 13 bases unmatched. This CDR3 contains 19 residues. Looked up from germline, CDR1 is LGHDT and CDR2 is YNNKEL (reference sequence). Arm-PCR of CDR3 regions and iRepertoire HTBI primers were the basis on which TCR beta libraries were built. TCRdb re-analysed the multiplex PCR reads in MiXCR, keeping a single row per CDR3 protein. This table holds approximately 300,000 distinct CDR3 sequences, about 18% found once. Source: peripheral blood mononuclear cells (PBMCs), taken at new diagnosis, from a patient treated with antithyroid drugs. The source of this sequence is a female donor with Graves disease. This chain uses TRBV3-1 with TRBJ2-7; 13 bases align to TRBD2. This chain's CDR3 is CASSQGIGRLAGGGYEQYF. Written as DNA, the CDR3 is TGTGCCAGCAGCCAAGGGATCGGGAGACTAGCGGGAGGTGGATACGAGCAGTACTTC.